The 23 T cell receptor beta chains presented below share a single source sample, sequenced in a study of cytomegalovirus exposure and HLA in healthy donors (TCRdb year 2017). Library preparation was by the immunoSEQ multiplex PCR assay. For the multiplex PCR, a mixture combining 60 forward primers for TCR Vbeta segments and 13 reverse primers for TCR Jbeta segments was used. Not all clones reach the TCRdb copy of this immuneACCESS table, which keeps in-frame sequences only. Checked studies attribute under half of the gap to unresolved V genes and leave the rest unexplained. This sample holds tens of thousands of clones; roughly 8.2% were observed only once. The ten top clones hold 2% to 2.5% of the sample. Sequencing input: PBMCs. The origin of the receptors is a man aged 45-60 years in good health and CMV-seronegative.

V gene TRBV7-8 combines with J gene TRBJ1-1; a weak D match, TRBD1 (5 bases). CDR3 length: 12 residues. Per the germline V gene, CDR1 is SGHVS and CDR2 is FQNEAQ. V was trimmed by 3 bases and J by 5 bases, leaving 7 bases between them. The CDR3: CASSFKGTEAFF. The CDR3 nucleotides read TGTGCCAGCAGCTTCAAGGGGACTGAAGCTTTCTTT.

This clone was seen more than once but under ten times. The chain is built from TRBV14 and TRBJ2-3, with unresolved D. Per germline, CDR1 SGHDN and CDR2 FVKESK. The CDR3 is made up of 15 amino acids. V was cut by 0 bases and J by 2 bases, with 9 bases left in between. This CDR3 is CASSQDLEFTDTQYF. CDR3 in DNA: TGTGCCAGCAGCCAAGATCTGGAGTTCACAGATACGCAGTATTTT.

The chain couples TRBV2 to TRBJ1-1; TRBD1 might be the D (6 bases). The V and J ends lost 6 bases and 8 bases respectively, with 16 bases between them. The CDR3 length is 13 residues. The germline V gene encodes CDR1 SNHLY and CDR2 FYNNEI. CDR3 bases: TGTGCCAGCAGCACCATAGGGGGAATAGAAGCTTTCTTT. This codes for CASSTIGGIEAFF. Using reference TRBV2 and TRBJ1-1 for the parts outside the CDR3, the full variable domain is EPEVTQTPSHQVTQMGQEVILRCVPISNHLYFYWYRQILGQKVEFLVSFYNNEISEKSEIFDDQFSVERPDGSNFTLKIRSTKLEDSAMYFCASSTIGGIEAFFGQGTRLTVV.

This clone occurred a few times. The rearrangement links TRBV11-2 to TRBJ2-1; the D is unclear. CDR3 length: 12 amino acids. Looked up from germline, CDR1 is SGHAT and CDR2 is FQNNGV. V lost 5 bases and J 3 bases, leaving 5 bases between the germline ends. CDR3 protein: CASSQNYNEQFF. The CDR3, as DNA: TGTGCCAGCAGCCAAAACTACAATGAGCAGTTCTTC.

This clone was detected a few times. CDR3 protein: CASSRVGRDTEAFF. The CDR3 nucleotides read TGTGCCAGCTCACGTGTAGGGCGGGACACTGAAGCTTTCTTT. The V gene is TRBV18, the J gene TRBJ1-1; no firm D call. From germline, CDR1 is KGHSH and CDR2 LQKENI. V was shortened by 4 bases and J by 3 bases, with 12 bases between the two germline ends. The CDR3 totals 14 residues.

This rearrangement joins TRBV6-5 to TRBJ1-2, with 9 positions matching TRBD1. CDR3 length equals 14 residues. After removal of 2 bases from V and 2 bases from J, the junction contained 0 bases not matched to a gene. Germline V CDR1 and CDR2: MNHEY, SVGAGI. The CDR3 bases are TGTGCCAGCAGTTACGACAGGGGGAACTATGGCTACACCTTC. Its translation is CASSYDRGNYGYTF.

This clone was detected only a few times. The J gene is TRBJ2-6, the V gene TRBV27; possible D gene TRBD1, 6 bases. This CDR3 has 21 residues. The germline gives CDR1 MNHEY, CDR2 SMNVEV (reference sequence). V was pared by 6 bases and J by 2 bases, with 29 bases between. The CDR3 DNA sequence: TGTGCCAGCAGCCAACTTTCCGGACAGATCTTAAACGTCGCTGGGGCCAACGTCCTGACTTTC. Its translation is CASSQLSGQILNVAGANVLTF.

The rearrangement links TRBV5-1 to TRBJ2-3, with 8 bases identical to TRBD2. Losses at the gene ends were 0 bases for V and 5 bases for J; bases not matched to a gene: 5. This CDR3 is 15 amino acids long. Germline CDR1 is SGHRS and CDR2 is YFSETQ. DNA of the CDR3: TGCGCCAGCAGCTTGGAGGGACTAGTTGTAGATACGCAGTATTTT. Amino acids: CASSLEGLVVDTQYF.

This sequence joins TRBV21-1 and TRBJ2-4; the DNA was not used to check the table's D call, TRBD1. TRBV21-1 is labeled a pseudogene. This CDR3 has 14 residues. The DNA for the CDR3 is TGTGCCAGCAGCCCCCCGGGACAGGGGAACATTCAGTACTTC. It yields the protein CASSPPGQGNIQYF.

This clone was observed a handful of times. The V and J genes are TRBV5-6 and TRBJ2-7; D is unresolved. Trimming shortened V by 0 bases and J by 0 bases, and 10 bases separated the two germline ends. Germline CDR1 SGHDT, CDR2 YYEEEE. CDR3 length equals 15 residues. CDR3 region: CASSLGPSISYEQYF. The CDR3 nucleotides are TGTGCCAGCAGCTTGGGCCCGAGCATCTCCTACGAGCAGTACTTC.

This clone has only a few counts. The V call is TRBV11-1, the J call TRBJ2-2, with 10 nucleotides matching TRBD2. CDR1 is SGHAT, CDR2 FQDESV, per germline (reference sequence). The trim removed 5 bases at V and 6 bases at J, leaving 3 bases unmatched. CDR3 length equals 14 residues. The CDR3 here is CASSSGGVPGELFF. The CDR3 DNA is TGTGCCAGCAGCAGCGGGGGGGTTCCCGGGGAGCTGTTTTTT.

The chain recombines TRBV4-3 with TRBJ1-2, with D possibly being TRBD1 (5 bases). This CDR3 contains 15 residues. Germline V gene lookup returns CDR1 LGHNA and CDR2 YSLEER. Trimming stripped 6 bases from V and 6 bases from J, with 20 bases between. The CDR3 DNA is TGCGCCAGCAGACCCGGCCTACAGGTGAGGCATGGCTACACCTTC. Amino acid sequence: CASRPGLQVRHGYTF.

In its sample, this clone was seen a few times. The rearrangement joins TRBV9 to TRBJ2-2, with 8 positions matching TRBD2. The ends lost 0 bases at V and 1 base at J; junction bases unmatched: 11. This CDR3 is 19 amino acids long. Germline-derived CDR1 and CDR2 are SGDLS and YYNGEE. Here the CDR3 DNA reads TGTGCCAGCAGCGTAGGTCGAACGGGAGGGCCGAGGAACACCGGGGAGCTGTTTTTT. Encoded protein: CASSVGRTGGPRNTGELFF.

This clone appeared a few times. The rearrangement joins TRBV6-5 to TRBJ1-1; 10 bases map to TRBD1. Germline assignment: CDR1 MNHEY and CDR2 SVGAGI. Unmatched junction bases numbered 5, after V lost 7 bases and J lost 9 bases. This CDR3 region has 12 residues. The CDR3 sequence is CASIDRGLKAFF. CDR3 in DNA: TGTGCCAGCATTGACAGGGGGCTAAAAGCTTTCTTT.

The chain combines TRBV7-3 with TRBJ2-3; 8 bases align to TRBD2. The germline gives CDR1 SGHTA, CDR2 FQGTGA. The trim removed 5 bases at V and 6 bases at J, leaving 4 bases unmatched. The CDR3 is 13 residues long. Here the CDR3 reads CASSPGGGDTQYF. The CDR3 DNA reads as TGTGCCAGCAGCCCCGGGGGGGGTGATACGCAGTATTTT.

J is TRBJ2-7 and V is TRBV14; TRBD1 agrees at 11 bases. This CDR3 has 15 amino acids. Looked up from germline, CDR1 is SGHDN and CDR2 is FVKESK. Trimming at V came to 3 bases and at J to 4 bases, leaving 5 bases not matched to a gene. CDR3 sequence (DNA): TGTGCCAGCAGCCAGGGACAGGGGGTGCAGTACGAGCAGTACTTC. This encodes CASSQGQGVQYEQYF.

This clone was observed a handful of times. V and J are TRBV7-9 and TRBJ2-1, with 10 nucleotides matching TRBD2. CDR1 and CDR2 (germline): SEHNR, FQNEAQ (reference sequence). The CDR3 contains 14 residues. V shed 8 bases and J 9 bases; nucleotides not matched to a gene: 10. Written as DNA, the CDR3 is TGTGCCAGCGGATCTAGCGGGAGTATATCTGAGCAGTTCTTC. Translation: CASGSSGSISEQFF.

This chain joins TRBV7-2 and TRBJ2-5; 8 bases agree with TRBD2. Germline assignment: CDR1 SGHTA and CDR2 FQGNSA. Trimming removed 3 bases from V and 4 bases from J; junction bases left unmatched: 7. There are 15 residues in the CDR3. CDR3 region: CASSLVAGKRETQYF. As DNA, the CDR3 is TGTGCCAGCAGCTTGGTAGCGGGGAAGCGAGAGACCCAGTACTTC.

Only a few counts were recorded for this clone. The gene calls are TRBV18 and TRBJ1-4; 12 bases are a match to TRBD1. Germline lookup yields CDR1 KGHSH and CDR2 LQKENI. V lost 0 bases to trimming and J lost 8 bases; unmatched junction nucleotides: 7. This CDR3 has 17 residues. The CDR3 region is CASSPPGQGALLEKLFF. The CDR3 coding sequence is TGTGCCAGCTCACCACCGGGACAGGGGGCTTTATTGGAAAAACTGTTTTTT.

This clone was found a few times. The chain has TRBV7-2 and TRBJ2-3; the match to TRBD2 covers 8 bases. The CDR3 totals 17 residues. The germline V gene has CDR1 SGHTA and CDR2 FQGNSA. V lost 3 bases and J lost 3; bases outside the gene matches: 11. DNA of the CDR3: TGTGCCAGCAGCTTTCGGTCCGGGAGGGGGAAAACAGATACGCAGTATTTT. Amino acid sequence: CASSFRSGRGKTDTQYF. The entire variable domain, with the rest obtained from reference TRBV7-2 and TRBJ2-3, is as follows: GAGVSQSPSNKVTEKGKDVELRCDPISGHTALYWYRQSLGQGLEFLIYFQGNSAPDKSGLPSDRFSAERTGGSVSTLTIQRTQQEDSAVYLCASSFRSGRGKTDTQYFGPGTRLTVL.

The chain carries TRBV5-1 and TRBJ1-4, with TRBD1 matching over 10 bases. Trimming cost V 7 bases and J 6 bases; bases outside gene matches: 3. CDR1 and CDR2 from the germline V gene are SGHRS and YFSETQ. CDR3 length: 13 amino acids. The CDR3 here is CASSGTGDEKLFF. CDR3 nucleotides: TGCGCCAGCTCCGGGACAGGGGATGAAAAACTGTTTTTT.

The chain has TRBV2 and TRBJ1-2; weak D call: TRBD1 (6 bases). V lost 5 bases and J 8 bases, leaving 15 bases between the germline ends. Germline-derived CDR1 and CDR2 are SNHLY and FYNNEI. The CDR3 consists of 13 residues. In nucleotides, the CDR3 is TGTGCCAGCAGTTCGGACAGAGCCTGGGGCTACACCTTC. Translation: CASSSDRAWGYTF.

This chain joins TRBV27 and TRBJ1-5, with 7 positions matching TRBD1. The junction had 8 bases not matched to a gene; V was cut back by 8 bases and J by 7 bases. Per germline, CDR1 MNHEY and CDR2 SMNVEV (reference sequence). This CDR3 contains 13 residues. This CDR3 reads CASGQARGQPQHF. The CDR3 DNA reads TGTGCCAGCGGACAGGCCCGAGGGCAGCCCCAGCATTTT.